This TCR beta chain came from a study of control samples from healthy donors and cancer patients. Here immunoSEQ multiplex PCR was the method, and the copy in TCRdb shows in-frame clones only, minus some. In the table there are under 200,000 clones, 90% to 95% of which are singletons. Germline V gene sequence: CDR1 SGHAT, CDR2 FQNNGV. Trimming took 3 bases from V and 1 from J; bases not matched to a gene: 4. The CDR3 extends over 16 amino acids. This receptor was obtained from a woman in her twenties or thirties in good health. The sequenced sample was blood. V usage is TRBV11-2 and J usage is TRBJ2-2, with 8 bases fitting TRBD1. CDR3 sequence reads: CASSLTGTGNTGELFF. DNA for the CDR3: TGTGCCAGCAGCTTGACCGGGACAGGGAACACCGGGGAGCTGTTTTTT.